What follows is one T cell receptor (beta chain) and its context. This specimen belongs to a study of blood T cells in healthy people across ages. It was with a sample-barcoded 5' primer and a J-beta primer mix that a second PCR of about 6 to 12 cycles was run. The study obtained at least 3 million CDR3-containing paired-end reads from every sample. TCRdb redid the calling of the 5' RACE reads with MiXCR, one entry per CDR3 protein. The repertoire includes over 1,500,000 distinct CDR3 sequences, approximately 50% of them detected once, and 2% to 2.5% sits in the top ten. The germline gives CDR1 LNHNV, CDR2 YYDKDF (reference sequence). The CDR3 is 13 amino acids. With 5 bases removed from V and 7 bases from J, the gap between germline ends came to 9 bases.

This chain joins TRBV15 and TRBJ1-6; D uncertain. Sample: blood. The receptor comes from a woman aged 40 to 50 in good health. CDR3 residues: CATSGDLNSPLHF. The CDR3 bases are TGTGCCACCAGCGGGGATTTAAATTCACCCCTCCACTTT.